These T cell receptor beta chains were read from a single sample in a study of blood T cell repertoires in COVID-19. Only in-frame clones appear in the TCRdb table, and some are missing; sequencing was by immunoSEQ multiplex PCR. The table lists some 290,000 clones, roughly 79% of them singletons. The source material was peripheral blood. The source of these receptors is a woman aged 60 to 75 with active or convalescent COVID-19. Both conserved end residues are part of each CDR3. A D gene is named only where the DNA matches it firmly. Only part of the rows carry a size: once, few, many, or a class if the clone is expanded.

.,TRBD2,TRBV5-1,TRBJ2-1,TGCGCCAGCAGCTTGGCGGCTAGCGGGGGGAGCAATGAGCAGTTCTTC,CASSLAASGGSNEQFF
.,.,TRBV6-2/TRBV6-3,TRBJ1-1,TGTGCCAGCAGTTACTCTGGCCAGGGCCGGACTGAAGCTTTCTTT,CASSYSGQGRTEAFF
.,.,TRBV10-3,TRBJ1-4,TGTGCCACAGGGCCAACTAATGAAAAACTGTTTTTT,CATGPTNEKLFF
.,.,TRBV6-5,TRBJ2-5,TGTGCCAGCAGTTACTCCCTAAAGTACCAAGAGACCCAGTACTTC,CASSYSLKYQETQYF
.,TRBD1,TRBV5-1,TRBJ2-7,TGCGCCAGCAGCTTGGGAATGCGGACAGGCCCCTACGAGCAGTACTTC,CASSLGMRTGPYEQYF
.,.,TRBV5-8,TRBJ1-3,TGTGCCAGCAGCGACCTCCCCGCAGGGAACACCATATATTTT,CASSDLPAGNTIYF
.,.,TRBV9,TRBJ2-2,TGTGCCAGCAGCCAGGGATCGAACACCGGGGAGCTGTTTTTT,CASSQGSNTGELFF
.,.,TRBV2,TRBJ2-7,TGTGCCAGCAGTGATACAATCTCCTACGAGCAGTACTTC,CASSDTISYEQYF
once,.,TRBV11-2,TRBJ2-2,TGTGCCAGCAGCTTAGAGTCTTCCTACGGGGAGCTGTTTTTT,CASSLESSYGELFF
.,TRBD1,TRBV6-1,TRBJ1-1,TGTGCCAGCAGTGACGTCGGCAGGGGGCGCAGTGAAGCTTTCTTT,CASSDVGRGRSEAFF
.,.,TRBV7-9,TRBJ2-3,TGTGCCAGCAGCGCGGCCGGGACGCAGTATTTT,CASSAAGTQYF